This T cell receptor (beta chain) was sequenced for a study of patients and donors after allogeneic stem cell transplantation. A single record per CDR3 protein comes from TCRdb applying MiXCR to the RT-PCR reads. This sample has some 87,000 distinct CDR3 sequences, with around 48% found just once. This clonotype was detected only a few times. Germline V gene sequence: CDR1 SEHNR, CDR2 FQNEAQ (reference sequence). The CDR3 has 16 residues. V lost 7 bases, J lost 0 bases, and 11 bases stayed unmatched. V usage is TRBV7-9 and J usage is TRBJ1-1, with 7 positions matching TRBD1. Sequenced: blood, either unsorted or a sorted T cell fraction (not recorded which). The sequence came from a human donor who was either an allogeneic HSCT recipient or a stem cell or donor lymphocyte infusion donor (not recorded which). It is not recorded whose cells these are; they may come from a transplant donor. CDR3 sequence: CASIKRTGLMNTEAFF. The CDR3 region has the DNA TGTGCCAGCATCAAAAGGACAGGATTAATGAACACTGAAGCTTTCTTT.